This note documents a single TCR beta chain sequence. This CDR3 spans 12 amino acids. Trimming took off 5 bases at V and 5 bases at J, with 10 bases between the two ends. Germline V gene lookup returns CDR1 SGHVS and CDR2 FQNEAQ. The sample belongs to a study of control samples from healthy donors and cancer patients. Assay: immunoSEQ multiplex PCR; the TCRdb copy retains only in-frame clones and omits some. The table has about 51,000 clones, 89% seen once. This TCR was sampled from a man in his forties with colorectal cancer. What was sequenced was PBMCs. The J gene is TRBJ2-7, the V gene TRBV7-8; D might be TRBD2 (6 bases). The CDR3: CASSKRGNEQYF. In DNA, the CDR3 is TGTGCCAGCAGCAAACGCGGGAACGAGCAGTACTTC.